A selection of T cell receptor beta chains follows, all from one sample in a study of low-dose radiotherapy and immunotherapy resistance in tumors. TCRdb re-called the reads through MiXCR, storing one row per CDR3 protein. This table has about 71,000 distinct CDR3 sequences, around 29% appearing once. The sequenced sample was PBMCs, obtained before treatment. The source of these receptors is a female donor with ovarian cancer. Each CDR3 is given with its conserved first and last residue. D genes are given only for firm matches. Expanded clones are given a class, and other clones once, few, many or no size at all.

D gene: NA
clone size: few
J gene: TRBJ2-5
V gene: TRBV20-1
CDR3 DNA: TGCAGTGCTGGCAGGGTCCCACAAGAGACCCAGTACTTC
CDR3 protein: CSAGRVPQETQYF

D gene: TRBD1
clone size: NA
J gene: TRBJ1-1
V gene: TRBV6-2/TRBV6-3
CDR3 DNA: TGTGCCAGCAGAGGGACAGGGGGTGCCACAGGTGAAGCTTTCTTT
CDR3 protein: CASRGTGGATGEAFF

D gene: NA
clone size: many
J gene: TRBJ2-3
V gene: TRBV7-2
CDR3 DNA: TGTGCCAGCAGTGGGGCGGTCGGAGGAGATACGCAGTATTTT
CDR3 protein: CASSGAVGGDTQYF

D gene: NA
clone size: NA
J gene: TRBJ1-5
V gene: TRBV20-1
CDR3 DNA: TGCAGTGCTAGAGGGGCAGAGTATAGCAATCAGCCCCAGCATTTT
CDR3 protein: CSARGAEYSNQPQHF

D gene: NA
clone size: NA
J gene: TRBJ1-1
V gene: TRBV6-5
CDR3 DNA: TGTGCCAGCAGTTACTCGGATTTGACTGAAGCTTTCTTT
CDR3 protein: CASSYSDLTEAFF

D gene: TRBD2
clone size: many
J gene: TRBJ2-3
V gene: TRBV10-3
CDR3 DNA: TGTGCCATCAGCCGTGATAGCGGGGGGGCCGGAGATACGCAGTATTTT
CDR3 protein: CAISRDSGGAGDTQYF

D gene: NA
clone size: many
J gene: TRBJ2-1
V gene: TRBV20-1
CDR3 DNA: TGCAGTGCTAGAGACCTCGAGGCTAGCGCCTACAATGAGCAGTTCTTC
CDR3 protein: CSARDLEASAYNEQFF

D gene: NA
clone size: NA
J gene: TRBJ2-5
V gene: TRBV6-2/TRBV6-3
CDR3 DNA: TGTGCCAGCAGTTACAGTCTGCTGTCCGGGGAGACCCAGTACTTC
CDR3 protein: CASSYSLLSGETQYF

D gene: TRBD2
clone size: few
J gene: TRBJ2-5
V gene: TRBV4-2
CDR3 DNA: TGTGCCAGCACCCAGACTAGCAGGGCGGGGACCCAGTACTTC
CDR3 protein: CASTQTSRAGTQYF

D gene: TRBD1
clone size: many
J gene: TRBJ2-7
V gene: TRBV5-1
CDR3 DNA: TGCGCCAGCAGCTTGGATTCAGGGGGAAACTACGAGCAGTACTTC
CDR3 protein: CASSLDSGGNYEQYF

D gene: NA
clone size: many
J gene: TRBJ2-7
V gene: TRBV11-2
CDR3 DNA: TGTGCCAGCAGCTTATCCGGGTTCTACGAGCAGTACTTC
CDR3 protein: CASSLSGFYEQYF

D gene: NA
clone size: NA
J gene: TRBJ1-3
V gene: TRBV5-1
CDR3 DNA: TGCGCCAGCAGCTACCCCTCCACCATATATTTT
CDR3 protein: CASSYPSTIYF

D gene: TRBD1
clone size: many
J gene: TRBJ2-7
V gene: TRBV29-1
CDR3 DNA: TGCAGCGTTGTCTTAGGACAGGGACCGTACGAGCAGTACTTC
CDR3 protein: CSVVLGQGPYEQYF

D gene: TRBD2
clone size: many
J gene: TRBJ2-2
V gene: TRBV7-9
CDR3 DNA: TGTGCCAGCAGCTTAAAAGTTACTAGCGGGAACACCGGGGAGCTGTTTTTT
CDR3 protein: CASSLKVTSGNTGELFF

D gene: NA
clone size: NA
J gene: TRBJ2-2
V gene: TRBV6-5
CDR3 DNA: TGTGCCAGCAGTTACTCACAGGGCGTGAGTACCGGGGAGCTGCTGTTTTTT
CDR3 protein: CASSYSQGVSTGELLFF

D gene: TRBD2
clone size: NA
J gene: TRBJ2-1
V gene: TRBV5-8
CDR3 DNA: TGTGCCAGCAGCTTAGAAGGACTAGCAAACAATGAGCAGTTCTTC
CDR3 protein: CASSLEGLANNEQFF

D gene: NA
clone size: NA
J gene: TRBJ1-5
V gene: TRBV2
CDR3 DNA: TGTGCCAGCAGTGAGTTGTCGTCCAATCAGCCCCAGCATTTT
CDR3 protein: CASSELSSNQPQHF

D gene: NA
clone size: once
J gene: TRBJ2-5
V gene: TRBV30
CDR3 DNA: TGTGCCTGGACCGTCCCGGGAGTTGAGACCCGGTACTTC
CDR3 protein: CAWTVPGVETRYF

D gene: NA
clone size: many
J gene: TRBJ2-6
V gene: TRBV11-3
CDR3 DNA: TGTGCCAGCAGCCGAACATGGGAGGCTGGGGCCAACGTCCTGACTTTC
CDR3 protein: CASSRTWEAGANVLTF

D gene: TRBD2
clone size: NA
J gene: TRBJ2-7
V gene: TRBV11-2
CDR3 DNA: TGTGCCAGCAGCTTAACTAGCGGGGTCTACAATGAGCAGTACTTC
CDR3 protein: CASSLTSGVYNEQYF

D gene: NA
clone size: many
J gene: TRBJ2-7
V gene: TRBV12-3/TRBV12-4
CDR3 DNA: TGCGCCAGCAGCTTGGTGTCAGGGAACTCCTACGAGCAGTACTTC
CDR3 protein: CASSLVSGNSYEQYF

D gene: NA
clone size: many
J gene: TRBJ2-1
V gene: TRBV20-1
CDR3 DNA: TGCAGTGCTAGAGATGACGGTAATGAGCAGTTCTTC
CDR3 protein: CSARDDGNEQFF